The rows below give T cell receptor beta chains drawn from one sample of a study of shared clonotypes between healthy human individuals. The protocol was immunoSEQ multiplex PCR, while the TCRdb copy is restricted to in-frame clones and leaves out a portion. The table records 2,500,000 or so clones, 85% to 95% of them present only once. The sample consisted of naive CD4+ T cells from PBMCs. These TCRs come from a man between 18 and 35 years old in good health. Some clones in this sample may be carry-over from other donors' samples. CDR3s include the opening cysteine and the closing phenylalanine or tryptophan. A D gene is named only where the DNA matches it firmly.

V,D,J,CDR3
TRBV10-3,NA,TRBJ1-1,CAISESGEAFF
TRBV10-2,NA,TRBJ1-4,CASRRSGVREKLFF
TRBV4-3,NA,TRBJ2-2,CASSQGSGVTRGGLFF
TRBV27,TRBD2,TRBJ2-7,CASTTGTRMFNEQYF
TRBV6-5,NA,TRBJ1-3,CASSPWRSGNTIYF
TRBV7-2,TRBD1,TRBJ2-2,CASSIETGERLFF
TRBV5-1,TRBD1,TRBJ2-3,CASSTDRGTDTQYF
TRBV11-2,NA,TRBJ2-3,CASSLSQEPTDTQYF
TRBV15,TRBD1,TRBJ1-2,CATSTTGGSGGYTF
TRBV19,TRBD2,TRBJ2-7,CASSAGLAESRQYF
TRBV6-5,NA,TRBJ1-2,CATWLRGGGYGYTF
TRBV10-2,TRBD2,TRBJ2-7,CASRSVAGVSYEQYF
TRBV5-1,NA,TRBJ2-3,CASSQPWSELTDTQYF
TRBV4-2,TRBD1,TRBJ2-7,CASSQVSGQVHEQYF
TRBV5-1,TRBD1,TRBJ2-3,CASSGRTGGTDTQYF
TRBV19,NA,TRBJ1-4,CASSRTGTYEKLFF
TRBV27,NA,TRBJ1-1,CASSQQVNTEAFF
TRBV28,NA,TRBJ1-2,CASSLVPGANGYTF
TRBV6-5,NA,TRBJ2-3,CASRSTASAAQYF
TRBV7-6,TRBD1,TRBJ2-7,CASSLGQGVAHGYEQYF
TRBV28,NA,TRBJ2-7,CASSPQGGAYEQYF
TRBV28,NA,TRBJ1-2,CASSRPGLLYGYTF
TRBV7-2,TRBD1,TRBJ2-1,CASSLALGQGYNEQFF
TRBV28,NA,TRBJ2-3,CASSLSPDILSTDTQYF
TRBV28,NA,TRBJ2-7,CASSLLFREQYF
TRBV29-1,NA,TRBJ1-2,CSAGDYGYTF
TRBV6-6,TRBD2,TRBJ2-7,CASSLAGGPYEQYF
TRBV5-1,NA,TRBJ2-5,CASSLEGPKTQYF
TRBV19,NA,TRBJ1-5,CASRTRGRGALAYQPQHF
TRBV18,NA,TRBJ1-2,CASSPPKQNSLFYGYTF
TRBV7-3,NA,TRBJ2-1,CASSLGQNNEQFF
TRBV6-5,NA,TRBJ1-4,CASSPDRGGEKLFF
TRBV6-6,NA,TRBJ1-1,CASSYGGAWNTEAFF
TRBV4-3,NA,TRBJ1-5,CASSQDSFRSVDQPQHF
TRBV27,TRBD2,TRBJ2-3,CASNPWGLAGGQIAQYF
TRBV14,NA,TRBJ2-1,CASSQDLVQFNEQFF
TRBV27,NA,TRBJ1-1,CASSLRVSGGEGHTEAFF
TRBV9,NA,TRBJ2-7,CASSVGFHDEQYF
TRBV9,TRBD1,TRBJ1-2,CASSVGTGFDGYTF
TRBV5-1,TRBD1,TRBJ2-1,CASSPGTGGRNEQFF
TRBV25-1,TRBD2,TRBJ2-5,CASSDGGRALEETQYF
TRBV7-6,NA,TRBJ1-5,CASSLNSNQPQHF